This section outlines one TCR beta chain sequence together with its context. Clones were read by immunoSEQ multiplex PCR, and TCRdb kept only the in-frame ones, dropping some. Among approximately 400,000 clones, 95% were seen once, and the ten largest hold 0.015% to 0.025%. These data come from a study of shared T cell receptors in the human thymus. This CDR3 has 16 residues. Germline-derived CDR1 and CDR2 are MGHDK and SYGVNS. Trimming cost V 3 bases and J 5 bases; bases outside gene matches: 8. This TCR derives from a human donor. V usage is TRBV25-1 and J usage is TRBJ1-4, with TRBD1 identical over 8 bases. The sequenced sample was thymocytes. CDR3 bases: TGTGCCAGCAGTGACTGGGGACAGGTGATAAATGAAAAACTGTTTTTT. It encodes CASSDWGQVINEKLFF.